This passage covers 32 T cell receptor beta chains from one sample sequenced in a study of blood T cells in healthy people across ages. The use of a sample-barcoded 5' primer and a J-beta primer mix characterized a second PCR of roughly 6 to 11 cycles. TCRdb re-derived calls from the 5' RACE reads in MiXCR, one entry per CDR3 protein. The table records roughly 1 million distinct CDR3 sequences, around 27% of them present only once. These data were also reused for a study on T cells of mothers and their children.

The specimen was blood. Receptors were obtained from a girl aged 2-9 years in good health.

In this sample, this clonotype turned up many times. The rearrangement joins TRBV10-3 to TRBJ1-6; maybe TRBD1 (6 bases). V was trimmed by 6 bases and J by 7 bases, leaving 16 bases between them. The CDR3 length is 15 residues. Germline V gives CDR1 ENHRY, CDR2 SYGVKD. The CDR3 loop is CAIRSATGSNSPLHF. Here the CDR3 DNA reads TGTGCCATCAGGAGCGCAACAGGGTCCAATTCACCCCTCCACTTT.

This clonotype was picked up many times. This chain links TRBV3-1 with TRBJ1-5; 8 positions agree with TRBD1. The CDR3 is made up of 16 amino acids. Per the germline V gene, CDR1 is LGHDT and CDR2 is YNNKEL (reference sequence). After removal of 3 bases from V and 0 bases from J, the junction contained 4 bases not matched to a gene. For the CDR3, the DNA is TGTGCCAGCAGCCAGGGGACAGGTAATAGCAATCAGCCCCAGCATTTT. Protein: CASSQGTGNSNQPQHF.

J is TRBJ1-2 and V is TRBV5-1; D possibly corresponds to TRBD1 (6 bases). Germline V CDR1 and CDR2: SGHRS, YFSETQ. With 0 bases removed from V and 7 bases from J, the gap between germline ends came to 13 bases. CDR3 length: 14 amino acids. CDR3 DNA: TGCGCCAGCAGCTTGGAACGAGGGGGTGTTGGCTACACCTTC. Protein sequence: CASSLERGGVGYTF.

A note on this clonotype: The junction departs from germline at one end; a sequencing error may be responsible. The CDR3 reads CAGSPSGGAPETQYF. CDR3 DNA sequence: TGTGCCGGCAGTCCGAGCGGGGGGGCCCCAGAGACCCAGTACTTC. This chain joins TRBV12-3 or TRBV12-4 and TRBJ2-5, with TRBD2 matching over 10 bases. The CDR3 has 15 residues.

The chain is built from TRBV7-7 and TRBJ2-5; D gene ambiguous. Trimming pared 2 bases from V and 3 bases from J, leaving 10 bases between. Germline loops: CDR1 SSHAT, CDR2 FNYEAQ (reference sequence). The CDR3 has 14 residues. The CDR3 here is CASSLKPTEETQYF. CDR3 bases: TGTGCCAGCAGCTTAAAGCCTACAGAAGAGACCCAGTACTTC.

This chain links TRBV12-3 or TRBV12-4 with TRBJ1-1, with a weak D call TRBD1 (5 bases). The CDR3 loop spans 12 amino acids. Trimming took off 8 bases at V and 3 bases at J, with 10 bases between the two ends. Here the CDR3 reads CASSDTDTEAFF. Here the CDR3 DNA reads TGTGCCAGCTCGGACACCGACACTGAAGCTTTCTTT.

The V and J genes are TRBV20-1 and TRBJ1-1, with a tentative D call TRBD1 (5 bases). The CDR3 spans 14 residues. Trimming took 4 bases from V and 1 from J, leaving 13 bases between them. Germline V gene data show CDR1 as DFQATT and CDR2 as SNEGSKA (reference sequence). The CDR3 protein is CSAIPWGGNTEAFF. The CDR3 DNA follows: TGCAGTGCTATCCCATGGGGGGGGAACACTGAAGCTTTCTTT.

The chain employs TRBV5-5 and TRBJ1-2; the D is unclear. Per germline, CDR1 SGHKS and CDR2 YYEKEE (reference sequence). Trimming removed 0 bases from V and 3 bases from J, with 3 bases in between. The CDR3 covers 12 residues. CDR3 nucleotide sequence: TGTGCCAGCAGCTTGGACGACTATGGCTACACCTTC. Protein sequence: CASSLDDYGYTF.

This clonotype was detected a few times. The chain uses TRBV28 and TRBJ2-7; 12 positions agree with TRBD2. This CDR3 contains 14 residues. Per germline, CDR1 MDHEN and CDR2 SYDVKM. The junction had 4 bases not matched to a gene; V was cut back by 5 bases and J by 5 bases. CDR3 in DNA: TGTGCCAGCAGTACTAGCGGGGGGACCGACGAGCAGTACTTC. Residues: CASSTSGGTDEQYF. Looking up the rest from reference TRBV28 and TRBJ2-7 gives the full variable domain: DVKVTQSSRYLVKRTGEKVFLECVQDMDHENMFWYRQDPGLGLRLIYFSYDVKMKEKGDIPEGYSVSREKKERFSLILESASTNQTSMYLCASSTSGGTDEQYFGPGTRLTVT.

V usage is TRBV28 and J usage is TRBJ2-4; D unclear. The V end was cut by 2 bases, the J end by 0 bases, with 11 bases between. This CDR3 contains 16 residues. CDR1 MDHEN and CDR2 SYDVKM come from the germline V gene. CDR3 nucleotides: TGTGCCAGCAGTTTAAAAGGCAACCTAGCCAAAAACATTCAGTACTTC. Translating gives CASSLKGNLAKNIQYF. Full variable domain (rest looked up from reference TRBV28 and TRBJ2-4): DVKVTQSSRYLVKRTGEKVFLECVQDMDHENMFWYRQDPGLGLRLIYFSYDVKMKEKGDIPEGYSVSREKKERFSLILESASTNQTSMYLCASSLKGNLAKNIQYFGAGTRLSVL.

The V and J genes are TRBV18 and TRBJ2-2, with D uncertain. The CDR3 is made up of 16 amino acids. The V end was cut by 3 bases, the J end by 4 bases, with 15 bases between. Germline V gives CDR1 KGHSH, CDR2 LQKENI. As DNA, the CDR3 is TGTGCCAGCTCACCCCCTGGCAGGCTGGTCACCGGGGAGCTGTTTTTT. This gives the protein CASSPPGRLVTGELFF.

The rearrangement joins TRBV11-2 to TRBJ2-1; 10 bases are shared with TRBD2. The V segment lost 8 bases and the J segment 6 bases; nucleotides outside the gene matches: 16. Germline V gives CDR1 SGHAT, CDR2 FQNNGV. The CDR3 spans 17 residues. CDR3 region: CASSYLSGRALINEQFF. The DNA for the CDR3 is TGTGCCAGCTCCTATTTGAGCGGGAGGGCCTTAATCAATGAGCAGTTCTTC.

The CDR3 here is CSVERASYNEQFF. CDR3 sequence (DNA): TGCAGCGTTGAAAGGGCCTCCTACAATGAGCAGTTCTTC. This chain joins TRBV29-1 and TRBJ2-1; D call uncertain. Germline lookup yields CDR1 SQVTM and CDR2 ANQGSEA. There are 13 residues in the CDR3. Trimming shortened V by 2 bases and J by 0 bases, and 5 bases separated the two germline ends.

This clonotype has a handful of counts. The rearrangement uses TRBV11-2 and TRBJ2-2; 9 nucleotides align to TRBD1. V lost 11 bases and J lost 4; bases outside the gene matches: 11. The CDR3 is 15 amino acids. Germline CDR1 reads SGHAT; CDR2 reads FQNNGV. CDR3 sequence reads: CAGTGTGSGTGELFF. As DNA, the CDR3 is TGTGCCGGCACCGGGACAGGGTCCGGCACCGGGGAGCTGTTTTTT. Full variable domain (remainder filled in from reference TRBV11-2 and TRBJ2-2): EAGVAQSPRYKIIEKRQSVAFWCNPISGHATLYWYQQILGQGPKLLIQFQNNGVVDDSQLPKDRFSAERLKGVDSTLKIQPAKLEDSAVYLCAGTGTGSGTGELFFGEGSRLTVL.

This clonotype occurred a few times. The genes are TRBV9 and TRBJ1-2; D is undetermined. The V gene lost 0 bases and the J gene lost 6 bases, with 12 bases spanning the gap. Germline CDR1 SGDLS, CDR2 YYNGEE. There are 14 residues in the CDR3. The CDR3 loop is CASSVAAPTHGYTF. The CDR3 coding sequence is TGTGCCAGCAGCGTAGCTGCTCCGACGCATGGCTACACCTTC.

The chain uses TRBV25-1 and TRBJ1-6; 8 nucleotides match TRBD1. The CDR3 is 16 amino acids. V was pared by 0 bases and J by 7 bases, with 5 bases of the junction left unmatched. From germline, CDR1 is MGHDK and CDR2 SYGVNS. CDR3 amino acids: CASSEYSGGDNSPLHF. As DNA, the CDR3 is TGTGCCAGCAGTGAATATTCAGGGGGCGACAATTCACCCCTCCACTTT.

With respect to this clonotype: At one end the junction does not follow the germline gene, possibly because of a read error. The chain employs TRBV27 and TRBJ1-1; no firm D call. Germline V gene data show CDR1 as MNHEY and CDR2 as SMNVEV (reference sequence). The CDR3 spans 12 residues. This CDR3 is CVSSHESSGAFF. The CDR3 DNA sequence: TGTGTCAGCAGTCATGAGAGCTCTGGGGCTTTCTTT.

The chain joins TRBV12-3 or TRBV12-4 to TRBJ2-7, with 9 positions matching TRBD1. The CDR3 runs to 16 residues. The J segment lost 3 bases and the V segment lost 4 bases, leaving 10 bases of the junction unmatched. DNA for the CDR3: TGTGCCAGCAGTTATGCAACCGGGACAGGGTTCTACGAGCAGTACTTC. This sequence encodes CASSYATGTGFYEQYF.

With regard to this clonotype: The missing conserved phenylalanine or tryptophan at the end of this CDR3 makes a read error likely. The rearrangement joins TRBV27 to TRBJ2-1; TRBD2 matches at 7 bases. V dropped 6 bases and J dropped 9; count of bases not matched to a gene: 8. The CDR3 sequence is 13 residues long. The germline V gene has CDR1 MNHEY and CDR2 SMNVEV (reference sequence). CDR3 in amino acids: CASSPWGEGEQFS. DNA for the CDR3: TGTGCCAGCAGCCCCTGGGGGGAGGGTGAGCAGTTCTCC.

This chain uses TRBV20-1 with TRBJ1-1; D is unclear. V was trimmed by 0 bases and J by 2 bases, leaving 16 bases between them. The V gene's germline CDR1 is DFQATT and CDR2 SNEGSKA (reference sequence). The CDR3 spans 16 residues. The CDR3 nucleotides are TGCAGTGCTAGAGACAGCACCGGGCTCTCCAACACTGAAGCTTTCTTT. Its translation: CSARDSTGLSNTEAFF.

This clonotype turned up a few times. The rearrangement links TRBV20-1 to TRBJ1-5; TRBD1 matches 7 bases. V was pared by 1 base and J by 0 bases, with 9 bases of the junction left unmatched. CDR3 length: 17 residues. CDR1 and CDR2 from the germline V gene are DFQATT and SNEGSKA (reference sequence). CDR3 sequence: CSARVRSGGSSNQPQHF. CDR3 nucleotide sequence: TGCAGTGCTAGAGTCCGGTCAGGGGGTAGTAGCAATCAGCCCCAGCATTTT.

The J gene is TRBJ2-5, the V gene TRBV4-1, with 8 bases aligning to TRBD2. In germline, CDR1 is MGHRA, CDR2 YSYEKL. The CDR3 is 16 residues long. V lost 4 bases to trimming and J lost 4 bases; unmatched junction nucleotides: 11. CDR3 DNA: TGCGCCAGCAGCCCTCTGGGAGCGGGGGTCCCAGAGACCCAGTACTTC. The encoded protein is CASSPLGAGVPETQYF.

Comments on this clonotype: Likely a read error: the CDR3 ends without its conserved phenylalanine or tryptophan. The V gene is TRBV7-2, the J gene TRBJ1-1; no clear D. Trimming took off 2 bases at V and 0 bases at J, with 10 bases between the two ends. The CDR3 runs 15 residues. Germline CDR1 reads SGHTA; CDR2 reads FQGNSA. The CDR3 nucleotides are TGTGCCAGCAGCTTACTAGGCAACCTGAACACTGAAGCTTTCTCT. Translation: CASSLLGNLNTEAFS.

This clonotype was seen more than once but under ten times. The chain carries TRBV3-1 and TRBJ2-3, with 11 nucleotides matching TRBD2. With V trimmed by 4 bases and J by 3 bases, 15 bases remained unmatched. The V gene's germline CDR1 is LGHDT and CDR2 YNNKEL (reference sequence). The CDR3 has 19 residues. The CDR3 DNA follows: TGTGCCAGCAGCCCAAGCCTCCTAGCGGGGGGCAGGGCGACAGATACGCAGTATTTT. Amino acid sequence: CASSPSLLAGGRATDTQYF.

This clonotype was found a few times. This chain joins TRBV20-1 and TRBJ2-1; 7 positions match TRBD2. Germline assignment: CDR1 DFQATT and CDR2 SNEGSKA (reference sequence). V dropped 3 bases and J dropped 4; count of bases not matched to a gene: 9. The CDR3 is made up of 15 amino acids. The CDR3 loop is CSASFFASGYNEQFF. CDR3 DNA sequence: TGCAGTGCTAGCTTTTTCGCTAGCGGATACAATGAGCAGTTCTTC.

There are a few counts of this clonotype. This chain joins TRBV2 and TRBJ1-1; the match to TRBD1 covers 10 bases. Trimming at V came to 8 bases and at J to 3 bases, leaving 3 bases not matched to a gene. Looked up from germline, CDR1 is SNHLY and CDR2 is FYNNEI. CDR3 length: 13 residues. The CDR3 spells CASPDRGYTEAFF. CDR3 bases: TGTGCCAGCCCGGACAGGGGGTACACTGAAGCTTTCTTT.

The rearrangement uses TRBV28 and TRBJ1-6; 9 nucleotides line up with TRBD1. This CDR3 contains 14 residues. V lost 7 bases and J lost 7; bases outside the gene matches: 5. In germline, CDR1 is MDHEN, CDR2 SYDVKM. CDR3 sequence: CASIRDRENSPLHF. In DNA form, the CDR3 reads TGTGCCAGCATACGGGACAGGGAGAATTCACCCCTCCACTTT.

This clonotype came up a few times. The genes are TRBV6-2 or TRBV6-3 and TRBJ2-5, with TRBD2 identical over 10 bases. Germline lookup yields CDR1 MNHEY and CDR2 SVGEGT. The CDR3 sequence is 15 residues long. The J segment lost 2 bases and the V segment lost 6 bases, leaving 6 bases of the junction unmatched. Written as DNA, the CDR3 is TGTGCCAGCAGGACCCTAGCGGGGGATCAAGAGACCCAGTACTTC. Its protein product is CASRTLAGDQETQYF.

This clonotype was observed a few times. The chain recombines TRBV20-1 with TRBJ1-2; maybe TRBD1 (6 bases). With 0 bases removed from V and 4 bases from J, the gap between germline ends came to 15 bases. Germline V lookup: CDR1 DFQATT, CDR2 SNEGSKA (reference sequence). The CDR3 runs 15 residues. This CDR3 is CSARDPGQSFYGYTF. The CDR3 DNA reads TGCAGTGCTAGAGATCCCGGACAGTCATTCTATGGCTACACCTTC.

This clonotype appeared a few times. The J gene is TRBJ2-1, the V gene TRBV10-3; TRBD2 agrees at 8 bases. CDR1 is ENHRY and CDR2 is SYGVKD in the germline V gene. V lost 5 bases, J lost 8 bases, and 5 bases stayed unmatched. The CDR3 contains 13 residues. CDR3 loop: CAISPPGRDEQFF. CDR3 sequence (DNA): TGTGCCATCAGTCCCCCCGGGAGGGATGAGCAGTTCTTC.

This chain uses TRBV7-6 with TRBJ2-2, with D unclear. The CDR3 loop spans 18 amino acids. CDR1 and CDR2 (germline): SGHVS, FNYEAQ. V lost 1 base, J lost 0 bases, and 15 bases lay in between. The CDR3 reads CASSLGTDYIANTGELFF. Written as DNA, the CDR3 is TGTGCCAGCAGCTTAGGGACGGATTATATCGCGAACACCGGGGAGCTGTTTTTT.

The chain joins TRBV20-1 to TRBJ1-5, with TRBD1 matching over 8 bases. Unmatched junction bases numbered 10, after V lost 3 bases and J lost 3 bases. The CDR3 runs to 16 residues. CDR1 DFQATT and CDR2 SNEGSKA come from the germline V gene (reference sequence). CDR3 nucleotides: TGCAGTGCTAGTGATCAGGGGGCTGCGAACAATCAGCCCCAGCATTTT. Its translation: CSASDQGAANNQPQHF.